This T cell receptor beta chain was sequenced for a study of early T cells in non-severe SARS-CoV-2 infection. Unique molecular identifier tags were affixed to discrete cDNA molecules. MiXCR, run by TCRdb on the 5' RACE reads, gives a single entry per CDR3 protein. The table lists over 7,500 distinct CDR3 sequences, 4% to 5.5% of them singletons. Germline loops: CDR1 SGHTA, CDR2 FQGTGA. The V segment lost 3 bases and the J segment 1 base; nucleotides outside the gene matches: 10. This CDR3 is built from 17 residues. Sequenced: whole blood. This TCR was sampled from an adult who was a healthcare worker with PCR-confirmed SARS-CoV-2 infection or an uninfected control (not recorded which). The rearrangement uses TRBV7-3 and TRBJ2-3, with TRBD2 identical over 7 bases. CDR3 sequence reads: CASSFGPCREGTDTQYF. The CDR3 DNA is TGTGCCAGCAGCTTTGGCCCCTGTCGGGAGGGCACAGATACGCAGTATTTT.